Following are 28 T cell receptor beta chains from one sample sequenced in a study of vaccination and CD4 T cells after COVID-19. Specified treatment: approximately 9-day PBMC culture with coronavirus spike peptide pools or control peptides (ViraFEST assay). Sequencing of the DNA from cultured CD4+ T cells was carried out with the Oncomine TCR Beta short-read assay. TCRdb itself ran the PCR reads through MiXCR, one entry per CDR3 protein. The profile shows about 18,000 distinct CDR3 sequences, approximately 70% of them singletons. No antigen is known for these receptors. The sequencing sample was made of CD4+ T cells from blood, cultured in vitro. The receptors derive from a human donor who had recovered from COVID-19.

The rearrangement links TRBV12-3 or TRBV12-4 to TRBJ1-2; tentatively, D is TRBD1 (6 bases). Deletions cut 5 bases from V and 0 bases from J, with 10 bases between. This CDR3 has 14 amino acids. The CDR3 sequence: CASSPYRANYGYTF. CDR3 sequence (DNA): TGTGCCAGCAGTCCCTACAGGGCTAACTATGGCTACACCTTC.

The chain is built from TRBV11-3 and TRBJ2-2; D is undetermined. Germline CDR1 and CDR2: SGHNT and YENEEA. V was cut by 3 bases and J by 7 bases, with 3 bases left in between. The CDR3 consists of 11 residues. This CDR3 reads CASSFDGELFF. The CDR3 DNA follows: TGTGCCAGCAGCTTCGACGGGGAGCTGTTTTTT.

V usage is TRBV7-9 and J usage is TRBJ1-5; D not certain. Germline V gene data show CDR1 as SEHNR and CDR2 as FQNEAQ (reference sequence). This CDR3 region has 16 residues. V was cut by 5 bases and J by 5 bases, with 19 bases left in between. As DNA, the CDR3 is TGTGCCAGCAGCCCCCTAGGGCCTCTCGGCGATCAGCCCCAGCATTTT. This codes for CASSPLGPLGDQPQHF.

The chain has TRBV10-3 and TRBJ1-2; 7 bases align to TRBD1. The CDR3 has 14 residues. Germline values: CDR1 ENHRY, CDR2 SYGVKD. Germline trimming cut 5 bases from V and 5 bases from J; bases unmatched to any gene: 8. The CDR3 spells CAISSGQPPYGYTF. CDR3 DNA sequence: TGTGCCATCAGTTCGGGACAGCCACCGTATGGCTACACCTTC.

The J gene is TRBJ2-5, the V gene TRBV6-2 or TRBV6-3, with D unresolved. Germline assignment: CDR1 MNHEY and CDR2 SVGEGT. The CDR3 is made up of 13 amino acids. Trimming pared 6 bases from V and 5 bases from J, leaving 13 bases between. In DNA, the CDR3 is TGTGCCAGCAGCCCTCCCCTGTCCGAGACCCAGTACTTC. Translating gives CASSPPLSETQYF.

In this sample, this clonotype turned up a few times. The chain uses TRBV28 and TRBJ1-5; 7 nucleotides agree with TRBD1. CDR3 size: 14 residues. In germline, CDR1 is MDHEN, CDR2 SYDVKM. With 11 bases clipped from V and 4 bases from J, the junction kept 11 bases outside the gene matches. This chain's CDR3 is CASTSGTVNQPQHF. The CDR3 DNA is TGTGCCTCTACCTCCGGGACAGTAAATCAGCCCCAGCATTTT.

The chain employs TRBV10-3 and TRBJ1-2, with unresolved D. Germline loops: CDR1 ENHRY, CDR2 SYGVKD. The V gene lost 7 bases and the J gene lost 5 bases, with 14 bases spanning the gap. The CDR3 has 13 amino acids. This chain's CDR3 is CAITGGSEYGYTF. The CDR3 nucleotides read TGTGCCATCACCGGTGGTTCAGAGTATGGCTACACCTTC.

This clonotype was counted between two and nine times. The junction does not match germline at one end; this may be a read error. The chain employs TRBV7-2 and TRBJ2-3; D call uncertain. This CDR3 comprises 10 residues. Germline CDR1 is SGHTA and CDR2 is FQGNSA. The DNA of the CDR3 is TGTGCCAGCAGCAGAGATACGCAGTATTTT. Its translation: CASSRDTQYF.

The chain uses TRBV19 and TRBJ2-3; 9 bases map to TRBD2. This CDR3 is built from 17 residues. Germline loops: CDR1 LNHDA, CDR2 SQIVND (reference sequence). V was pared by 5 bases and J by 4 bases, with 13 bases of the junction left unmatched. In nucleotides, the CDR3 is TGTGCCAGTAGTTCCCCGGCGGTTAGCGGGAGATCAGATACGCAGTATTTT. It encodes CASSSPAVSGRSDTQYF.

The rearrangement links TRBV7-2 to TRBJ2-5; the D gene could be TRBD1 or TRBD2 (7 bases each). With 4 bases removed from V and 5 bases from J, the gap between germline ends came to 23 bases. Germline V CDR1 and CDR2: SGHTA, FQGNSA. The CDR3 spans 17 residues. Here the CDR3 reads CASSSHWREGAHETQYF. CDR3 bases: TGTGCCAGCAGCTCCCACTGGAGGGAGGGGGCGCATGAGACCCAGTACTTC.

The chain is built from TRBV28 and TRBJ1-2, with D uncertain. Trimming shortened V by 3 bases and J by 2 bases, and 10 bases separated the two germline ends. Germline CDR1 is MDHEN and CDR2 is SYDVKM. The CDR3 sequence is 14 residues long. CDR3 amino acids: CASSFRQYNYGYTF. CDR3 DNA: TGTGCCAGCAGTTTTCGCCAGTACAACTATGGCTACACCTTC.

The chain is built from TRBV6-2 or TRBV6-3 and TRBJ1-5; D gene uncertain. This CDR3 is built from 15 residues. The V gene lost 2 bases and the J gene lost 3 bases, with 11 bases spanning the gap. Germline-derived CDR1 and CDR2 are MNHEY and SVGEGT. CDR3 protein: CASSYPGSANQPQHF. The CDR3 coding sequence is TGTGCCAGCAGTTACCCGGGGTCCGCCAATCAGCCCCAGCATTTT.

J is TRBJ1-6 and V is TRBV6-1, with TRBD1 matching over 8 bases. CDR3 length: 14 residues. The germline V gene has CDR1 MNHNS and CDR2 SASEGT. V gave up 6 bases and J gave up 6 bases; unmatched junction bases: 4. The CDR3 loop is CASSRTGPNSPLHF. The CDR3 nucleotides are TGTGCCAGCAGCCGGACAGGGCCTAATTCACCCCTCCACTTT.

This clonotype was found once. The rearrangement uses TRBV27 and TRBJ2-7, with 8 bases that match TRBD2. Germline CDR1 is MNHEY and CDR2 is SMNVEV (reference sequence). V was clipped by 6 bases and J by 3 bases; unmatched bases: 4. The CDR3 runs to 13 residues. CDR3 protein: CASSPLAVYEQYF. The CDR3 bases are TGTGCCAGCAGCCCACTAGCGGTCTACGAGCAGTACTTC.

The chain combines TRBV19 with TRBJ2-5; 7 bases are a match to TRBD2. CDR3 length equals 15 residues. With 6 bases clipped from V and 0 bases from J, the junction kept 7 bases outside the gene matches. CDR1 is LNHDA, CDR2 SQIVND, per germline (reference sequence). The DNA for the CDR3 is TGTGCCAGTAGCCGGCGGGGGTGGTACCAAGAGACCCAGTACTTC. Protein product: CASSRRGWYQETQYF.

The chain joins TRBV18 to TRBJ1-1, with a possible D match to TRBD1 (6 bases). V gave up 6 bases and J gave up 2 bases, with 10 bases separating them. The CDR3 spans 13 residues. Germline CDR1 is KGHSH and CDR2 is LQKENI. The CDR3 loop is CASSADRNTEAFF. DNA for the CDR3: TGTGCCAGCTCCGCGGACAGAAACACTGAAGCTTTCTTT.

This chain links TRBV4-3 with TRBJ1-2; D gene uncertain. CDR3 size: 14 residues. CDR1 is LGHNA, CDR2 YSLEER, per germline. Trimming shortened V by 0 bases and J by 8 bases, and 13 bases separated the two germline ends. The CDR3 DNA is TGCGCCAGCAGCCAAGAGAACCGGATAGGGGGCTACACCTTC. Translated, it gives CASSQENRIGGYTF.

The genes are TRBV6-2 or TRBV6-3 and TRBJ2-1; D gene uncertain. CDR3 length: 16 residues. The germline V and J ends were trimmed by 5 bases and 10 bases, with 24 bases remaining between them. Germline V gives CDR1 MNHEY, CDR2 SVGEGT. As DNA, the CDR3 is TGTGCCAGCAGTCCCCCAATTTATCTTCGGTCAACCGAGCAGTTCTTC. Protein product: CASSPPIYLRSTEQFF.

CDR3 protein: CASSLKGGLNTEAFF. CDR3 nucleotide sequence: TGTGCCAGCAGCCTAAAGGGGGGCCTGAACACTGAAGCTTTCTTT. The chain has TRBV7-2 and TRBJ1-1; perhaps TRBD1 as D (6 bases). Germline V gene sequence: CDR1 SGHTA, CDR2 FQGNSA. V was clipped by 5 bases and J by 0 bases, with 13 bases between them. The CDR3 loop spans 15 amino acids.

In DNA form, the CDR3 reads TGTGCCAGCATCAAACCGGGACAAAGGAACACTGAAGCTTTCTTT. Translated, it gives CASIKPGQRNTEAFF. The chain is built from TRBV5-6 and TRBJ1-1, with D possibly TRBD1 on 6 matching bases. Germline V lookup: CDR1 SGHDT, CDR2 YYEEEE. Trimming took 6 bases from V and 1 from J, leaving 16 bases between them. The CDR3 runs 15 residues.

J is TRBJ2-2 and V is TRBV5-1, with TRBD2 matching 9 bases. Per the germline V gene, CDR1 is SGHRS and CDR2 is YFSETQ. The CDR3 has 18 residues. V shed 5 bases, J shed 3 bases, and the junction held 14 bases outside the gene matches. The CDR3 sequence: CASRPAQRGAPDTGELFF. CDR3 coding DNA: TGCGCCAGCAGGCCCGCCCAGCGGGGGGCCCCGGACACCGGGGAGCTGTTTTTT.

The chain uses TRBV5-1 and TRBJ1-2, with 7 positions matching TRBD1. CDR1 is SGHRS and CDR2 is YFSETQ in the germline V gene. CDR3 length: 13 amino acids. V was pared by 4 bases and J by 6 bases, with 6 bases of the junction left unmatched. CDR3 region: CASSIQGPDGYTF. The CDR3 DNA reads TGCGCCAGCAGCATACAGGGGCCTGATGGCTACACCTTC. The full variable domain, with the rest looked up from reference TRBV5-1 and TRBJ1-2, is KAGVTQTPRYLIKTRGQQVTLSCSPISGHRSVSWYQQTPGQGLQFLFEYFSETQRNKGNFPGRFSGRQFSNSRSEMNVSTLELGDSALYLCASSIQGPDGYTFGSGTRLTVV.

CDR3 DNA: TGTGCCAGCAGTTGGGGCCAAGCCTCCGGTGGGGAGCTGTTTTTT. It codes for CASSWGQASGGELFF. The gene calls are TRBV6-5 and TRBJ2-2, with D maybe TRBD1 (5 bases). Trimming cost V 4 bases and J 8 bases, with 17 bases left between them. The CDR3 is made up of 15 amino acids. Germline lookup yields CDR1 MNHEY and CDR2 SVGAGI.

This chain joins TRBV19 and TRBJ1-5; D might be TRBD1 (6 bases). This CDR3 has 12 amino acids. Germline V gives CDR1 LNHDA, CDR2 SQIVND (reference sequence). The V and J ends lost 1 base and 10 bases respectively, with 8 bases between them. This CDR3 is CASSIGGGPQHF. CDR3 nucleotide sequence: TGTGCCAGTAGTATAGGAGGGGGACCCCAGCATTTT.

This clonotype was observed a handful of times. This chain joins TRBV6-2 or TRBV6-3 and TRBJ1-1; tentative D call: TRBD1 (5 bases). The ends were cut back, 0 bases at V and 4 bases at J, with 9 bases in the middle. This CDR3 is built from 14 residues. In germline, CDR1 is MNHEY, CDR2 SVGEGT. CDR3: CASSYSKGLTEAFF. Here the CDR3 DNA reads TGTGCCAGCAGTTACTCAAAGGGACTCACTGAAGCTTTCTTT.

Notes on this clonotype: One end of the junction fails to match germline, which may point to a read error. The V call is TRBV7-2, the J call TRBJ2-6, with 9 bases identical to TRBD2. This CDR3 spans 18 amino acids. Germline CDR1 SGHTA, CDR2 FQGNSA. CDR3 region: CASSPREGVLRGANALTF. The CDR3 region has the DNA TGTGCCAGCAGCCCGCGGGAGGGGGTACTCCGTGGGGCCAACGCCCTGACTTTC.

This chain joins TRBV9 and TRBJ1-2; D unclear. The CDR3 consists of 17 residues. The germline V and J ends were trimmed by 4 bases and 3 bases, with 22 bases remaining between them. Germline V gene sequence: CDR1 SGDLS, CDR2 YYNGEE. The CDR3 DNA reads TGTGCCAGCAGCTCGCTTCGGACCCACAGCCCTCACTATGGCTACACCTTC. Protein: CASSSLRTHSPHYGYTF.

The table lists this clonotype with a count of one. This chain uses TRBV2 with TRBJ1-1, with D possibly TRBD1 on 6 matching bases. The germline V and J ends were trimmed by 6 bases and 5 bases, with 13 bases remaining between them. Germline values: CDR1 SNHLY, CDR2 FYNNEI. The CDR3 has 13 amino acids. Here the CDR3 reads CASSQTGLTEAFF. The CDR3 DNA sequence: TGTGCCAGCAGCCAAACAGGGTTGACTGAAGCTTTCTTT.